The 27 T cell receptor beta chains below come from one sample, sequenced in a study of T-cell memory formation after mild COVID-19. A single record per CDR3 protein comes from TCRdb applying MiXCR to the 5' RACE reads. The sample includes over 400,000 distinct CDR3 sequences, less than 25% of them seen just once. The specimen was PBMCs or a T cell subset sorted from them (not recorded which). The receptor source for this set is an adult woman who had mild COVID-19 (a few samples of this study predate the infection). Cell type and time point are not known.

This clonotype appeared a single time. The chain employs TRBV7-7 and TRBJ2-3; TRBD2 matches 10 bases. CDR3 size: 18 residues. V lost 1 base to trimming and J lost 0 bases; unmatched junction nucleotides: 7. From germline, CDR1 is SSHAT and CDR2 FNYEAQ (reference sequence). The CDR3: CASSLGRGLAVSTDTQYF. CDR3 in DNA: TGTGCCAGCAGCTTAGGACGAGGACTAGCGGTTAGCACAGATACGCAGTATTTT.

This clonotype turned up a few times. This chain connects TRBV7-9 to TRBJ2-1; D not certain. This CDR3 has 13 residues. Germline assignment: CDR1 SEHNR and CDR2 FQNEAQ (reference sequence). Trimming pared 4 bases from V and 5 bases from J, leaving 9 bases between. This CDR3 is CASSSPPHNEQFF. In DNA form, the CDR3 reads TGTGCCAGCAGCTCGCCCCCGCACAATGAGCAGTTCTTC.

The chain recombines TRBV11-2 with TRBJ2-2; D might be TRBD2 (5 bases). The germline V gene has CDR1 SGHAT and CDR2 FQNNGV. CDR3 size: 12 residues. Trimming pared 6 bases from V and 7 bases from J, leaving 9 bases between. The CDR3 protein is CASSRDGGELFF. As DNA, the CDR3 is TGTGCCAGCAGTCGGGATGGCGGGGAGCTGTTTTTT.

This clonotype turned up a few times. V usage is TRBV20-1 and J usage is TRBJ2-3; D call uncertain. Germline loops: CDR1 DFQATT, CDR2 SNEGSKA (reference sequence). This CDR3 region has 12 residues. V was clipped by 7 bases and J by 2 bases, with 10 bases between them. For the CDR3, the DNA is TGCAGTGAATCCCCCGCCACAGATACGCAGTATTTT. Its protein is CSESPATDTQYF.

The chain couples TRBV24-1 to TRBJ2-5; 7 nucleotides align to TRBD2. V was pared by 0 bases and J by 3 bases, with 6 bases of the junction left unmatched. This CDR3 region has 16 residues. In germline, CDR1 is KGHDR, CDR2 SFDVKD. The CDR3 loop is CATSDLSSGFEETQYF. CDR3 DNA: TGTGCCACCAGTGATTTGTCTAGCGGATTCGAAGAGACCCAGTACTTC.

V and J are TRBV2 and TRBJ2-1; D might be TRBD2 (6 bases). Germline-derived CDR1 and CDR2 are SNHLY and FYNNEI. Trimming removed 1 base from V and 8 bases from J, with 6 bases in between. This CDR3 contains 12 residues. The CDR3 bases are TGTGCCAGCAGTGAAGGGGGGGATGAGCAGTTCTTC. This codes for CASSEGGDEQFF.

The chain links TRBV20-1 to TRBJ2-3, with D tentatively TRBD1 or TRBD2 (5 bases each). The CDR3 is 15 amino acids. V was shortened by 1 base and J by 5 bases, with 16 bases between the two germline ends. Per germline, CDR1 DFQATT and CDR2 SNEGSKA (reference sequence). The CDR3 here is CSARGRWGSVDTQYF. The CDR3 bases are TGCAGTGCTAGAGGAAGGTGGGGGTCCGTAGATACGCAGTATTTT.

The rearrangement uses TRBV3-1 and TRBJ2-1, with D hard to call. Trimming left V 0 bases short and J 2 bases short, with 8 bases between. Germline loops: CDR1 LGHDT, CDR2 YNNKEL (reference sequence). CDR3 length equals 15 residues. Here the CDR3 DNA reads TGTGCCAGCAGCCAAGATCTGCAGGCCTACAATGAGCAGTTCTTC. Amino acid sequence: CASSQDLQAYNEQFF.

This clonotype was detected a few times. This chain links TRBV30 with TRBJ1-2; 8 nucleotides line up with TRBD1. The CDR3 contains 15 residues. Germline loops: CDR1 GTSNPN, CDR2 SVGIG (reference sequence). V lost 0 bases, J lost 6 bases, and 9 bases stayed unmatched. The CDR3 DNA sequence: TGTGCCTGGAGTGTGACCGGGACAGGTACACATGGCTACACCTTC. As protein: CAWSVTGTGTHGYTF.

This clonotype was counted between two and nine times. V gene TRBV29-1 combines with J gene TRBJ1-2, with 12 bases lining up with TRBD1. The CDR3 is 15 residues long. The junction had 10 bases not matched to a gene; V was cut back by 5 bases and J by 6 bases. Germline CDR1 SQVTM, CDR2 ANQGSEA. CDR3 coding DNA: TGCAGCGTTCCGGGACAGGGGGCCGATCCTCATGGCTACACCTTC. It specifies CSVPGQGADPHGYTF.

The gene calls are TRBV7-2 and TRBJ2-3; either TRBD1 or TRBD2 may fit D (5 bases each). Germline loops: CDR1 SGHTA, CDR2 FQGNSA. The ends were cut back, 5 bases at V and 5 bases at J, with 23 bases in the middle. The CDR3 is made up of 17 amino acids. CDR3 sequence reads: CASSPQPRGHRGDTQYF. The CDR3 DNA reads as TGTGCCAGCAGCCCCCAGCCCCGGGGCCATCGGGGAGATACGCAGTATTTT.

This clonotype was recorded a few times. The V gene is TRBV10-3, the J gene TRBJ2-5; no clear D. Germline CDR1 ENHRY, CDR2 SYGVKD. V gave up 0 bases and J gave up 3 bases, with 5 bases separating them. There are 13 residues in the CDR3. The CDR3, as DNA: TGTGCCATCAGTGAGTCGCTGAAAGAGACCCAGTACTTC. Translated, it gives CAISESLKETQYF.

The J gene is TRBJ2-2, the V gene TRBV7-3, with 12 nucleotides matching TRBD2. In germline, CDR1 is SGHTA, CDR2 FQGTGA. CDR3 length: 14 amino acids. V lost 5 bases and J lost 8; bases outside the gene matches: 3. The CDR3 spells CASSVGLAGGELFF. The CDR3 nucleotides are TGTGCCAGCAGCGTCGGACTAGCGGGAGGGGAGCTGTTTTTT.

This clonotype was counted between two and nine times. The V and J genes are TRBV28 and TRBJ2-7, with 8 bases matching TRBD2. The CDR3 runs to 17 residues. Germline V lookup: CDR1 MDHEN, CDR2 SYDVKM. Germline trimming cut 5 bases from V and 2 bases from J; bases unmatched to any gene: 14. The CDR3, as DNA: TGTGCCAGCAGTGAATTCTTACTAGCGGCCCGGGCCTACGAGCAGTACTTC. Protein: CASSEFLLAARAYEQYF.

This chain uses TRBV9 with TRBJ2-1, with TRBD2 matching over 15 bases. Germline V gene sequence: CDR1 SGDLS, CDR2 YYNGEE. V was clipped by 3 bases and J by 1 base; unmatched bases: 2. The CDR3 is 17 residues long. DNA of the CDR3: TGTGCCAGCAGCGAGGGACTAGCGGGAGGATCCTACAATGAGCAGTTCTTC. This translates into CASSEGLAGGSYNEQFF.

This clonotype came up many times. The chain carries TRBV7-8 and TRBJ1-1; D ambiguous. V was shortened by 5 bases and J by 5 bases, with 27 bases between the two germline ends. CDR1 is SGHVS, CDR2 FQNEAQ, per germline. The CDR3 is 18 amino acids. The CDR3 is CASSDHARSTSGRTEAFF. The CDR3 region has the DNA TGTGCCAGCAGCGACCATGCTCGGTCTACATCCGGTCGGACTGAAGCTTTCTTT. Together with reference TRBV7-8 and TRBJ1-1, the CDR3 gives the full variable domain: GAGVSQSPRYKVAKRGQDVALRCDPISGHVSLFWYQQALGQGPEFLTYFQNEAQLDKSGLPSDRFFAERPEGSVSTLKIQRTQQEDSAVYLCASSDHARSTSGRTEAFFGQGTRLTVV.

This clonotype was seen a few times. The rearrangement joins TRBV18 to TRBJ2-7; TRBD1 matches 8 bases. The CDR3 is made up of 12 amino acids. CDR1 and CDR2 from the germline V gene are KGHSH and LQKENI. V shed 8 bases, J shed 5 bases, and the junction held 5 bases outside the gene matches. The CDR3 loop is CASGQGLHEQYF. In nucleotides, the CDR3 is TGTGCCAGCGGACAGGGTCTCCACGAGCAGTACTTC. Complete variable domain (other parts from reference TRBV18 and TRBJ2-7): NAGVMQNPRHLVRRRGQEARLRCSPMKGHSHVYWYRQLPEEGLKFMVYLQKENIIDESGMPKERFSAEFPKEGPSILRIQQVVRGDSAAYFCASGQGLHEQYFGPGTRLTVT.

This clonotype was detected only once. The rearrangement uses TRBV5-4 and TRBJ2-4; D may be TRBD1 (6 bases). Germline V CDR1 and CDR2: SGHNT, YYREEE (reference sequence). Trimming removed 2 bases from V and 7 bases from J, with 13 bases in between. There are 14 residues in the CDR3. CDR3 in DNA: TGTGCCAGCAGCTTAACAGGGCGGTCGAACATTCAGTACTTC. Protein: CASSLTGRSNIQYF.

The genes are TRBV5-1 and TRBJ2-3; TRBD2 agrees at 12 bases. Germline V lookup: CDR1 SGHRS, CDR2 YFSETQ. With V trimmed by 7 bases and J by 2 bases, 8 bases remained unmatched. This CDR3 has 16 amino acids. The CDR3 protein is CASGPSGGAFTDTQYF. CDR3 DNA: TGCGCCAGCGGGCCTAGCGGGGGGGCCTTCACAGATACGCAGTATTTT.

The V and J genes are TRBV6-5 and TRBJ1-5; 8 positions match TRBD1. CDR1 MNHEY and CDR2 SVGAGI come from the germline V gene. This CDR3 is 15 amino acids long. The V segment lost 5 bases and the J segment 5 bases; nucleotides outside the gene matches: 8. CDR3 residues: CASSTGQGIDQPQHF. The DNA of the CDR3 is TGTGCCAGCAGTACTGGACAGGGAATAGATCAGCCCCAGCATTTT.

This clonotype was counted a few times. This chain joins TRBV5-1 and TRBJ2-2; 10 positions match TRBD1. Germline V lookup: CDR1 SGHRS, CDR2 YFSETQ. The CDR3 consists of 16 residues. V was clipped by 3 bases and J by 4 bases; unmatched bases: 6. CDR3 region: CASSSPGTGVTGELFF. For the CDR3, the DNA is TGCGCCAGCAGCTCCCCCGGGACAGGGGTCACCGGGGAGCTGTTTTTT.

The CDR3 region has the DNA TGTGCCAGCAGTGAACTCGTGACAGGGGGCGGGAACATTCAGTACTTC. It codes for CASSELVTGGGNIQYF. The chain uses TRBV2 and TRBJ2-4, with 10 bases identical to TRBD1. The CDR3 extends over 16 amino acids. The V gene's germline CDR1 is SNHLY and CDR2 FYNNEI. Trimming at V came to 2 bases and at J to 7 bases, leaving 8 bases not matched to a gene.

CDR3 coding DNA: TGTGCCAGTAGTATGGAGGTGAGCAATCAGCCCCAGCATTTT. Protein: CASSMEVSNQPQHF. V and J are TRBV19 and TRBJ1-5; D uncertain. V shed 3 bases and J shed 1 base, with 7 bases lying between them. CDR1 is LNHDA and CDR2 is SQIVND in the germline V gene (reference sequence). The CDR3 contains 14 residues. The full variable domain, with the rest looked up from reference TRBV19 and TRBJ1-5, is DGGITQSPKYLFRKEGQNVTLSCEQNLNHDAMYWYRQDPGQGLRLIYYSQIVNDFQKGDIAEGYSVSREKKESFPLTVTSAQKNPTAFYLCASSMEVSNQPQHFGDGTRLSIL.

There are many counts of this clonotype. The CDR3 loop is CASSFRAVNTGELFF. The DNA for the CDR3 is TGTGCCAGCAGTTTTCGGGCAGTCAACACCGGGGAGCTGTTTTTT. The chain is built from TRBV12-3 or TRBV12-4 and TRBJ2-2; D is ambiguous. Trimming cost V 3 bases and J 2 bases, with 10 bases left between them. The CDR3 covers 15 residues.

The V call is TRBV9, the J call TRBJ2-3; D is unresolved. Looked up from germline, CDR1 is SGDLS and CDR2 is YYNGEE. This CDR3 spans 14 amino acids. V lost 0 bases and J lost 4, with 9 bases in between. The CDR3 is CASSVAGGADTQYF. CDR3 nucleotides: TGTGCCAGCAGCGTAGCGGGTGGCGCAGATACGCAGTATTTT.

This clonotype showed up just a few times. The genes are TRBV6-5 and TRBJ2-7, with D possibly being TRBD2 (6 bases). The V gene's germline CDR1 is MNHEY and CDR2 SVGAGI. Trimming removed 9 bases at V and 2 bases at J, with 14 bases between. The CDR3 sequence is 13 residues long. The CDR3 loop reads CASRGGVAYEQYF. The CDR3 nucleotides are TGTGCCAGTCGTGGAGGGGTGGCCTACGAGCAGTACTTC.

This sequence joins TRBV12-3 or TRBV12-4 and TRBJ2-5, with 11 bases matching TRBD2. With V trimmed by 3 bases and J by 0 bases, 6 bases remained unmatched. The CDR3 is 17 amino acids. CDR3 loop: CASSFGTSGKNQETQYF. In DNA, the CDR3 is TGTGCCAGCAGTTTTGGGACTAGCGGAAAGAACCAAGAGACCCAGTACTTC.